These 23 T cell receptor beta chains were all obtained from the same sample, sequenced in a study of cytomegalovirus exposure and HLA in healthy donors. 60 Vbeta and 13 Jbeta primers were used in PCR. Here immunoSEQ multiplex PCR was the method, and the copy in TCRdb shows in-frame clones only, minus some. The sample features more than 40,000 clones, with roughly 1% in its top ten. The specimen was PBMCs. The receptors stem from a woman aged 35 to 49 in good health and CMV-seronegative.

The V call is TRBV7-3, the J call TRBJ1-4; 8 bases align to TRBD1. The ends lost 5 bases at V and 8 bases at J; junction bases unmatched: 7. Per germline, CDR1 SGHTA and CDR2 FQGTGA. This CDR3 region has 14 residues. Here the CDR3 reads CASSQQGGAEKLFF. The DNA for the CDR3 is TGTGCCAGCAGCCAACAGGGGGGGGCGGAAAAACTGTTTTTT.

This chain connects TRBV6-1 to TRBJ1-2, with a tentative D call TRBD1 (5 bases). The CDR3 covers 15 residues. V lost 3 bases to trimming and J lost 2 bases, with 13 bases between them. Germline V gene data show CDR1 as MNHNS and CDR2 as SASEGT. Here the CDR3 reads CASSDGSQGNYGYTF. CDR3 bases: TGTGCCAGCAGTGATGGGTCCCAGGGAAACTATGGCTACACCTTC.

The chain links TRBV19 to TRBJ1-5, with D perhaps TRBD1 (6 bases). V was pared by 6 bases and J by 9 bases, with 15 bases between. CDR3 length equals 13 residues. In germline, CDR1 is LNHDA, CDR2 SQIVND (reference sequence). The CDR3 nucleotides read TGTGCCAGTAGCTCGACAGGCCCGGGGCCCCAGCATTTT. Translating it yields CASSSTGPGPQHF. Supplemented by reference TRBV19 and TRBJ1-5, the full variable domain reads DGGITQSPKYLFRKEGQNVTLSCEQNLNHDAMYWYRQDPGQGLRLIYYSQIVNDFQKGDIAEGYSVSREKKESFPLTVTSAQKNPTAFYLCASSSTGPGPQHFGDGTRLSIL.

The chain is built from TRBV7-6 and TRBJ2-7; no firm D call. This CDR3 is 13 amino acids long. The germline V gene has CDR1 SGHVS and CDR2 FNYEAQ. V lost 5 bases to trimming and J lost 3 bases, with 11 bases between them. The DNA for the CDR3 is TGTGCCAGCAGCCCCCTGGGCTACTACGAGCAGTACTTC. It codes for CASSPLGYYEQYF.

The chain recombines TRBV28 with TRBJ1-4; 8 nucleotides align to TRBD1. The CDR3 runs 16 residues. Trimming took 8 bases from V and 5 from J; bases not matched to a gene: 13. Germline CDR1 and CDR2: MDHEN and SYDVKM. This CDR3 is CASSSYPGQENEKLFF. The CDR3 nucleotides are TGTGCCAGCTCATCTTATCCGGGACAGGAAAATGAAAAACTGTTTTTT.

The V call is TRBV28, the J call TRBJ1-5, with 8 positions matching TRBD1. CDR3 length equals 16 residues. J lost 0 bases, V lost 6 bases, and 7 bases had no gene match. CDR1 MDHEN and CDR2 SYDVKM come from the germline V gene. The CDR3 spells CASSRGRGYSNQPQHF. Written as DNA, the CDR3 is TGTGCCAGCAGCAGGGGGCGAGGGTATAGCAATCAGCCCCAGCATTTT.

This chain joins TRBV7-2 and TRBJ2-5, with TRBD1 as a possible D gene (6 bases). Germline V CDR1 and CDR2: SGHTA, FQGNSA. The CDR3 runs to 15 residues. The V gene lost 5 bases and the J gene lost 2 bases, with 15 bases spanning the gap. The CDR3, as DNA: TGTGCCAGCAGCCCCCATAGGGGGTTGCAAGAGACCCAGTACTTC. Translation: CASSPHRGLQETQYF.

The chain couples TRBV30 to TRBJ1-6, with 8 bases matching TRBD1. CDR1 GTSNPN and CDR2 SVGIG come from the germline V gene (reference sequence). The CDR3 covers 13 residues. V lost 0 bases, J lost 9 bases, and 1 base stayed unmatched. This CDR3 reads CAWSVTGGSPLHF. CDR3 nucleotides: TGTGCCTGGAGTGTAACAGGGGGTTCACCCCTCCACTTT.

CDR3 amino acids: CAGQPDNEQFF. In DNA form, the CDR3 reads TGTGCCGGACAGCCCGACAATGAGCAGTTCTTC. The V gene is TRBV2, the J gene TRBJ2-1; the D gene is possibly TRBD1 (6 bases). The CDR3 is 11 residues long. Trimming took off 11 bases at V and 5 bases at J, with 10 bases between the two ends. CDR1 and CDR2 from the germline V gene are SNHLY and FYNNEI.

The J gene is TRBJ1-2, the V gene TRBV28; a possible D gene is TRBD1 (6 bases). V lost 5 bases and J lost 4, with 14 bases in between. In germline, CDR1 is MDHEN, CDR2 SYDVKM. The CDR3 contains 14 residues. CDR3 sequence reads: CASSATGLIYGYTF. The CDR3 DNA is TGTGCCAGCAGTGCCACAGGGTTGATCTATGGCTACACCTTC.

The rearrangement uses TRBV7-2 and TRBJ2-1, with 12 bases matching TRBD2. The CDR3 length is 16 residues. Germline CDR1 reads SGHTA; CDR2 reads FQGNSA. Trimming cost V 6 bases and J 9 bases; bases outside gene matches: 12. CDR3 sequence reads: CASRVEVLAGGIEQFF. DNA for the CDR3: TGTGCCAGCAGGGTAGAGGTACTAGCGGGAGGTATTGAGCAGTTCTTC.

The chain uses TRBV6-5 and TRBJ1-5; D gene unclear. Trimming removed 6 bases at V and 0 bases at J, with 9 bases between. The CDR3 contains 14 residues. CDR1 is MNHEY and CDR2 is SVGAGI in the germline V gene. CDR3 DNA: TGTGCCAGCAGCAGGACTGATAGCAATCAGCCCCAGCATTTT. Translated: CASSRTDSNQPQHF.

The chain combines TRBV4-3 with TRBJ1-2, with 7 nucleotides matching TRBD1. The CDR3 consists of 16 residues. Trimming at V came to 0 bases and at J to 6 bases, leaving 10 bases not matched to a gene. The germline gives CDR1 LGHNA, CDR2 YSLEER. The CDR3 here is CASSQEYGQGVHGYTF. CDR3 sequence (DNA): TGCGCCAGCAGCCAAGAATACGGGCAGGGGGTCCATGGCTACACCTTC.

The chain joins TRBV27 to TRBJ2-7, with TRBD2 as a possible D gene (6 bases). The CDR3 has 14 amino acids. Germline assignment: CDR1 MNHEY and CDR2 SMNVEV (reference sequence). V was clipped by 3 bases and J by 2 bases, with 11 bases between them. The CDR3 region has the DNA TGTGCCAGCAGTTTTAGCGGTACTACCTACGAGCAGTACTTC. Protein product: CASSFSGTTYEQYF.

The genes are TRBV6-1 and TRBJ2-1; D possibly corresponds to TRBD2 (6 bases). The germline CDR1 and CDR2 sequences are MNHNS and SASEGT. V lost 4 bases and J 0 bases, leaving 13 bases between the germline ends. This CDR3 comprises 16 residues. The CDR3 loop is CASSGASATSYNEQFF. CDR3 bases: TGTGCCAGCAGTGGAGCTAGCGCAACCTCCTACAATGAGCAGTTCTTC.

The chain is built from TRBV5-1 and TRBJ2-3, with 12 nucleotides matching TRBD1. The CDR3 has 15 amino acids. Germline V gene lookup returns CDR1 SGHRS and CDR2 YFSETQ. V shed 0 bases and J 9 bases; nucleotides not matched to a gene: 5. CDR3 sequence reads: CASSLGDRGPQTQYF. The DNA of the CDR3 is TGCGCCAGCAGCTTGGGGGACAGGGGGCCTCAAACGCAGTATTTT.

This chain joins TRBV6-4 and TRBJ1-2; D not resolved. Deletions cut 4 bases from V and 2 bases from J, with 14 bases between. The CDR3 length is 15 residues. CDR1 MRHNA and CDR2 SNTAGT come from the germline V gene. The CDR3 coding sequence is TGTGCCAGCAGTGCCAACCGGGTAGGCAACTATGGCTACACCTTC. Encoded protein: CASSANRVGNYGYTF.

The V gene is TRBV6-6, the J gene TRBJ1-2; D gene uncertain. Germline lookup yields CDR1 MNHNY and CDR2 SVGAGI (reference sequence). The ends were cut back, 0 bases at V and 8 bases at J, with 10 bases in the middle. The CDR3 length is 13 residues. CDR3 amino acids: CASSYSTGVGYTF. CDR3 sequence (DNA): TGTGCCAGCAGTTACTCGACCGGGGTCGGCTACACCTTC.

The rearrangement links TRBV4-2 to TRBJ1-4; no clear D gene. Germline values: CDR1 LGHNA, CDR2 YNFKEQ. Trimming cost V 0 bases and J 8 bases, with 4 bases left between them. The length of the CDR3 is 12 residues. The CDR3 sequence is CASSQEEEKLFF. The CDR3 DNA reads TGTGCCAGCAGCCAAGAAGAGGAAAAACTGTTTTTT.

The rearrangement uses TRBV7-9 and TRBJ1-1; D is perhaps TRBD1 (6 bases). This CDR3 has 13 residues. Germline V CDR1 and CDR2: SEHNR, FQNEAQ (reference sequence). V was clipped by 5 bases and J by 5 bases, with 12 bases between them. The CDR3 spells CASSAQGRTEAFF. The CDR3 DNA reads as TGTGCCAGCAGCGCACAGGGAAGAACTGAAGCTTTCTTT.

The DNA of the CDR3 is TGTGCCAGCAGTAAACTAGGACAGGGTATCTACGAGCAGTACTTC. This sequence encodes CASSKLGQGIYEQYF. The V and J genes are TRBV27 and TRBJ2-7; 8 bases are shared with TRBD1. This CDR3 is 15 amino acids long. V gave up 5 bases and J gave up 3 bases; unmatched junction bases: 9. Germline CDR1 MNHEY, CDR2 SMNVEV (reference sequence).

The chain combines TRBV4-1 with TRBJ2-5; 8 bases align to TRBD2. The V gene's germline CDR1 is MGHRA and CDR2 YSYEKL. This CDR3 has 15 residues. With 1 base clipped from V and 4 bases from J, the junction kept 5 bases outside the gene matches. CDR3 sequence reads: CASSQGLAGGETQYF. CDR3 nucleotide sequence: TGCGCCAGCAGCCAAGGTCTAGCGGGTGGAGAGACCCAGTACTTC.

J is TRBJ2-3 and V is TRBV28; 9 bases map to TRBD1. The germline CDR1 and CDR2 sequences are MDHEN and SYDVKM. The V and J ends lost 1 base and 5 bases, in that order; junction bases with no gene match: 4. This CDR3 has 15 residues. CDR3 region: CASSLYRGRKDTQYF. In DNA form, the CDR3 reads TGTGCCAGCAGTTTATACAGGGGGCGGAAAGATACGCAGTATTTT.